Presented here are 20 T cell receptor beta chains from one specimen sequenced in a study of blood T cell repertoires in COVID-19. Here immunoSEQ multiplex PCR was the method, and the copy in TCRdb shows in-frame clones only, minus some. The data hold roughly 200,000 clones, with 82% observed a single time. Sequences were obtained from peripheral blood. These TCRs come from a woman older than 75 with COVID-19, enrolled during active disease.

A remark on this clone: Other DNA sequences from this sample encode an identical CDR3 as well. V usage is TRBV5-1 and J usage is TRBJ1-5; no reliable D call. Germline V gene sequence: CDR1 SGHRS, CDR2 YFSETQ. Trimming pared 0 bases from V and 0 bases from J, leaving 7 bases between. This CDR3 region has 15 residues. The CDR3, as DNA: TGCGCCAGCAGCTTGGGCCCCGGTAGCAATCAGCCCCAGCATTTT. Its protein is CASSLGPGSNQPQHF.

V is TRBV27 and J is TRBJ2-2, with 7 bases fitting TRBD2. The CDR3 spans 15 residues. Trimming removed 10 bases from V and 1 base from J; junction bases left unmatched: 9. Germline V gene data show CDR1 as MNHEY and CDR2 as SMNVEV (reference sequence). The CDR3 spells CATSPGRGNTGELFF. The CDR3 nucleotides read TGTGCCACCTCTCCGGGGAGGGGGAACACCGGGGAGCTGTTTTTT.

The gene calls are TRBV6-5 and TRBJ1-3; D is perhaps TRBD1 (5 bases). The CDR3 length is 14 residues. CDR1 and CDR2 (germline): MNHEY, SVGAGI. V gave up 5 bases and J gave up 0 bases, with 8 bases separating them. The CDR3 loop is CASSPGDSGNTIYF. The CDR3 region has the DNA TGTGCCAGCAGTCCGGGGGACTCTGGAAACACCATATATTTT.

The chain uses TRBV7-9 and TRBJ1-4; 9 bases are a match to TRBD1. The CDR3 extends over 16 amino acids. V shed 3 bases and J 7 bases; nucleotides not matched to a gene: 9. From germline, CDR1 is SEHNR and CDR2 FQNEAQ (reference sequence). CDR3 sequence (DNA): TGTGCCAGCAGCTTTAGCAGGGGACAGGGTGTTGAAAAACTGTTTTTT. Its translation is CASSFSRGQGVEKLFF.

This sequence joins TRBV7-9 and TRBJ1-5, with 7 bases matching TRBD1. The V and J ends lost 6 bases and 0 bases, in that order; junction bases with no gene match: 5. CDR1 is SEHNR, CDR2 FQNEAQ, per germline (reference sequence). The length of the CDR3 is 15 residues. In DNA form, the CDR3 reads TGTGCCAGCAGTCCCGGGGACAGTAGCAATCAGCCCCAGCATTTT. Encoded protein: CASSPGDSSNQPQHF.

This clone was counted a single time. J is TRBJ2-6 and V is TRBV5-1, with 13 nucleotides matching TRBD2. CDR1 SGHRS and CDR2 YFSETQ come from the germline V gene. V lost 6 bases to trimming and J lost 4 bases; unmatched junction nucleotides: 7. This CDR3 has 17 amino acids. Here the CDR3 reads CASIGLAGVRGANVLTF. The CDR3, as DNA: TGCGCCAGCATCGGACTAGCGGGGGTGAGAGGGGCCAACGTCCTGACTTTC. Full variable domain (outside the CDR3, taken from reference TRBV5-1 and TRBJ2-6): KAGVTQTPRYLIKTRGQQVTLSCSPISGHRSVSWYQQTPGQGLQFLFEYFSETQRNKGNFPGRFSGRQFSNSRSEMNVSTLELGDSALYLCASIGLAGVRGANVLTFGAGSRLTVL.

The chain combines TRBV19 with TRBJ1-1; 9 bases match TRBD1. CDR1 LNHDA and CDR2 SQIVND come from the germline V gene (reference sequence). The CDR3 spans 15 residues. The trim removed 6 bases at V and 4 bases at J, leaving 9 bases unmatched. CDR3 coding DNA: TGTGCCAGTAGGCGGGACAGGGTACAGGCCACTGAAGCTTTCTTT. It yields the protein CASRRDRVQATEAFF.

A single count supports this clone. The rearrangement uses TRBV30 and TRBJ2-1; the D gene is possibly TRBD2 (5 bases). There are 14 residues in the CDR3. The germline gives CDR1 GTSNPN, CDR2 SVGIG (reference sequence). V lost 5 bases and J lost 2, with 13 bases in between. This CDR3 is CAWQPSYAYNEQFF. CDR3 DNA: TGTGCCTGGCAACCTAGCTACGCCTACAATGAGCAGTTCTTC.

CDR3: CSERGKTEAFF. In DNA, the CDR3 is TGCAGTGAGAGGGGGAAGACTGAAGCTTTCTTT. The chain joins TRBV20-1 to TRBJ1-1, with D possibly matching TRBD1 (6 bases). The CDR3 is 11 residues long. The germline CDR1 and CDR2 sequences are DFQATT and SNEGSKA (reference sequence). V dropped 7 bases and J dropped 5 bases, with 11 bases sitting between them.

This clone showed up just a few times. V and J are TRBV5-8 and TRBJ2-7; TRBD1 matches 10 bases. The CDR3 runs to 15 residues. Losses at the gene ends were 5 bases for V and 1 base for J; bases not matched to a gene: 6. Germline V lookup: CDR1 SGHTS, CDR2 YDEGEE. Written as DNA, the CDR3 is TGTGCCAGCAGACGGGACAGGGGTACTTCCTACGAGCAGTACTTC. Translated: CASRRDRGTSYEQYF.

The V gene is TRBV9, the J gene TRBJ1-1, with D possibly being TRBD1 (6 bases). The germline gives CDR1 SGDLS, CDR2 YYNGEE. V was cut by 3 bases and J by 1 base, with 16 bases left in between. The CDR3 is made up of 16 amino acids. CDR3 residues: CASSASPGDGNTEAFF. In nucleotides, the CDR3 is TGTGCCAGCAGCGCCTCCCCAGGGGACGGGAACACTGAAGCTTTCTTT. The complete variable domain, with remaining parts taken from reference TRBV9 and TRBJ1-1, reads DSGVTQTPKHLITATGQRVTLRCSPRSGDLSVYWYQQSLDQGLQFLIQYYNGEERAKGNILERFSAQQFPDLHSELNLSSLELGDSALYFCASSASPGDGNTEAFFGQGTRLTVV.

The chain couples TRBV5-1 to TRBJ1-3, with TRBD1 as a possible D gene (5 bases). V shed 4 bases and J shed 0 bases, with 17 bases lying between them. Germline CDR1 SGHRS, CDR2 YFSETQ. This CDR3 has 17 amino acids. CDR3 in amino acids: CASSPGLGAISGNTIYF. As DNA, the CDR3 is TGCGCCAGCAGCCCCGGTTTAGGGGCGATCTCTGGAAACACCATATATTTT.

This chain connects TRBV6-2 or TRBV6-3 to TRBJ1-5; TRBD1 agrees at 8 bases. Germline V gene data show CDR1 as MNHEY and CDR2 as SVGEGT. This CDR3 contains 14 residues. Trimming removed 2 bases from V and 4 bases from J; junction bases left unmatched: 1. In nucleotides, the CDR3 is TGTGCCAGCAGTTACACAGGGGGAAATCAGCCCCAGCATTTT. Amino acids: CASSYTGGNQPQHF.

This rearrangement joins TRBV5-1 to TRBJ1-1; D is possibly TRBD1 (5 bases). CDR1 is SGHRS, CDR2 YFSETQ, per germline. Between the trimmed V and J ends, which lost 4 bases and 0 bases, there was a span of 10 bases. This CDR3 has 14 amino acids. This CDR3 reads CASSTGDLNTEAFF. The CDR3, as DNA: TGCGCCAGCAGCACGGGGGACTTGAACACTGAAGCTTTCTTT.

J is TRBJ1-1 and V is TRBV12-5; the match to TRBD1 covers 8 bases. Germline CDR1 and CDR2: LGHNT and FRNRAP. The ends lost 1 base at V and 0 bases at J; junction bases unmatched: 7. The CDR3 sequence is 17 residues long. CDR3 residues: CASGLGRQGPVNTEAFF. The CDR3 DNA follows: TGTGCTAGTGGTTTGGGCCGACAGGGGCCTGTGAACACTGAAGCTTTCTTT. Full variable domain (rest looked up from reference TRBV12-5 and TRBJ1-1): DARVTQTPRHKVTEMGQEVTMRCQPILGHNTVFWYRQTMMQGLELLAYFRNRAPLDDSGMPKDRFSAEMPDATLATLKIQPSEPRDSAVYFCASGLGRQGPVNTEAFFGQGTRLTVV.

The J gene is TRBJ2-1, the V gene TRBV7-9; 12 nucleotides match TRBD2. Germline values: CDR1 SEHNR, CDR2 FQNEAQ (reference sequence). V lost 5 bases, J lost 2 bases, and 4 bases stayed unmatched. The CDR3 has 16 residues. The CDR3 sequence is CASSPPSGGAYNEQFF. CDR3 bases: TGTGCCAGCAGCCCCCCTAGCGGGGGGGCCTACAATGAGCAGTTCTTC.

V and J are TRBV19 and TRBJ1-2; 10 nucleotides align to TRBD1. This CDR3 contains 15 residues. The J segment lost 3 bases and the V segment lost 7 bases, leaving 8 bases of the junction unmatched. Germline V gene data show CDR1 as LNHDA and CDR2 as SQIVND (reference sequence). CDR3 nucleotides: TGTGCCAGTATCCGGACAGGGGGGTTTGACTATGGCTACACCTTC. It translates to CASIRTGGFDYGYTF.

The chain has TRBV11-2 and TRBJ2-2, with a possible D match to TRBD1 (6 bases). Germline-derived CDR1 and CDR2 are SGHAT and FQNNGV. The CDR3 is 14 residues long. Between the trimmed V and J ends, which lost 8 bases and 2 bases, there was a span of 12 bases. CDR3 protein: CASQGTANTGELFF. As DNA, the CDR3 is TGTGCCAGCCAGGGGACGGCAAACACCGGGGAGCTGTTTTTT. The entire variable domain, with the rest obtained from reference TRBV11-2 and TRBJ2-2, is as follows: EAGVAQSPRYKIIEKRQSVAFWCNPISGHATLYWYQQILGQGPKLLIQFQNNGVVDDSQLPKDRFSAERLKGVDSTLKIQPAKLEDSAVYLCASQGTANTGELFFGEGSRLTVL.

The gene calls are TRBV18 and TRBJ2-7, with D possibly matching TRBD2 (7 bases). Trimming removed 5 bases from V and 7 bases from J, with 18 bases in between. Germline loops: CDR1 KGHSH, CDR2 LQKENI. The CDR3 runs to 14 residues. The CDR3 here is CASSSTQGREEQYF. The CDR3 DNA is TGTGCCAGCTCATCGACTCAGGGGAGGGAAGAGCAGTACTTC.

The J gene is TRBJ1-5, the V gene TRBV2, with D tentatively TRBD1 (6 bases). Germline V lookup: CDR1 SNHLY, CDR2 FYNNEI. The V end was cut by 6 bases, the J end by 6 bases, with 12 bases between. This CDR3 is 13 amino acids long. CDR3 protein: CASSRQVGQPQHF. CDR3 DNA sequence: TGTGCCAGCAGCCGACAGGTTGGTCAGCCCCAGCATTTT.